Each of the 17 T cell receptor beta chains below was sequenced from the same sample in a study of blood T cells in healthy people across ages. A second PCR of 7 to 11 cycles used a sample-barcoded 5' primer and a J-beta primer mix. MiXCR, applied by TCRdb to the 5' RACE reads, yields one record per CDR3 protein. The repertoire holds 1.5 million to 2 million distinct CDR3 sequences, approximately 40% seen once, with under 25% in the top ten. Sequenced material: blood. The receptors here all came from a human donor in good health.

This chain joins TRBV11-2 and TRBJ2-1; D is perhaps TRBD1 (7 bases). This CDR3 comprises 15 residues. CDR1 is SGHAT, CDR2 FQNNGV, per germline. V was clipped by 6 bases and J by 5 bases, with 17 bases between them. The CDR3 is CASREGTELNNEQFF. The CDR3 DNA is TGTGCCAGCAGGGAGGGGACAGAGCTAAACAATGAGCAGTTCTTC.

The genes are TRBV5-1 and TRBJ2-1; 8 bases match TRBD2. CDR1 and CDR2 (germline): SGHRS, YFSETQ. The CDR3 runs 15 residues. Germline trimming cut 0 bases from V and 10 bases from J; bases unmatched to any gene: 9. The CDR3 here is CASSLAMGVAGEQFF. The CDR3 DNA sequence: TGCGCCAGCAGCTTGGCCATGGGAGTAGCGGGAGAGCAGTTCTTC.

CDR3 sequence reads: CASSSQGGKNIQYF. CDR3 in DNA: TGTGCCAGCAGCTCGCAGGGGGGCAAAAACATTCAGTACTTC. This rearrangement joins TRBV7-2 to TRBJ2-4; D is perhaps TRBD1 (7 bases). Trimming stripped 4 bases from V and 3 bases from J, with 10 bases between. The germline V gene has CDR1 SGHTA and CDR2 FQGNSA. The length of the CDR3 is 14 residues.

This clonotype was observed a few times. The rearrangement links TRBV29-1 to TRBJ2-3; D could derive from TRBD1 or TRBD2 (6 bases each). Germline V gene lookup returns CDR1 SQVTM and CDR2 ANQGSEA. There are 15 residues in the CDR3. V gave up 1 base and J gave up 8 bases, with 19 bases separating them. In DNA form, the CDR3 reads TGCAGCGTTGAAGTTAGGGGGGCCCCCCCAGGTACGCAGTATTTT. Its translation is CSVEVRGAPPGTQYF.

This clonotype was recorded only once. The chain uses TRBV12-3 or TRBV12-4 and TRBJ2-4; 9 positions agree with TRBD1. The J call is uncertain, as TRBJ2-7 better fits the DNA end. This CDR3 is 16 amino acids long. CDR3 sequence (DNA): TGTGCCAGCAGCACCCTTAAGGGACAGGGTGCCTACGAGCAGTACTTC. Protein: CASSTLKGQGAYEQYF.

CDR3 in DNA: TGTGCCAGTAGCCTCACCGCCGCAGGGGGTGAGACCCAGTACTTC. It codes for CASSLTAAGGETQYF. The chain combines TRBV12-3 or TRBV12-4 with TRBJ2-5; 7 bases map to TRBD1. The V segment lost 9 bases and the J segment 5 bases; nucleotides outside the gene matches: 15. CDR3 length: 15 amino acids.

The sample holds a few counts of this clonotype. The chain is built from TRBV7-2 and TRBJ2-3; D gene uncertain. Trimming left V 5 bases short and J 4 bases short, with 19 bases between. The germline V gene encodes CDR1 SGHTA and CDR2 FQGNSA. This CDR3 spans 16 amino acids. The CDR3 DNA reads TGTGCCAGCAGCCTACTCCTTGGCCCCTCGGCAGATACGCAGTATTTT. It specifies CASSLLLGPSADTQYF.

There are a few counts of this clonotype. The CDR3 DNA follows: TGTGCCATCAGTAATGGCCTGGGAGAGACCCAGTACTTC. Protein product: CAISNGLGETQYF. V gene TRBV10-3 combines with J gene TRBJ2-5; no clear D. The CDR3 spans 13 residues. Per the germline V gene, CDR1 is ENHRY and CDR2 is SYGVKD. Between the trimmed V and J ends, which lost 5 bases and 4 bases, there was a span of 11 bases.

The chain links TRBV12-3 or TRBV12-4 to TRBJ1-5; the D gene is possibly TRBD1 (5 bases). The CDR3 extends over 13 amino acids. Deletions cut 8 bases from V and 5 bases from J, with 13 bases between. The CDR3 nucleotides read TGTGCCAGCGCGGGAGGGGAGGATCAGCCCCAGCATTTT. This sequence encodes CASAGGEDQPQHF.

CDR3 loop: CASSLVQGSTEAFF. The DNA for the CDR3 is TGTGCCAGCAGCTTAGTCCAGGGAAGCACTGAAGCTTTCTTT. The chain uses TRBV7-8 and TRBJ1-1; D is perhaps TRBD1 (5 bases). The CDR3 length is 14 residues. Per the germline V gene, CDR1 is SGHVS and CDR2 is FQNEAQ. Deletions cut 1 base from V and 4 bases from J, with 10 bases between.

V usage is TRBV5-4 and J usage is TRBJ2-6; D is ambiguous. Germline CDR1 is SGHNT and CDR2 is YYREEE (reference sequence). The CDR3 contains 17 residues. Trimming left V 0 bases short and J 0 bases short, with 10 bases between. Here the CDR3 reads CASSLDMLGSGANVLTF. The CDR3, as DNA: TGTGCCAGCAGCTTGGACATGTTAGGCTCTGGGGCCAACGTCCTGACTTTC.

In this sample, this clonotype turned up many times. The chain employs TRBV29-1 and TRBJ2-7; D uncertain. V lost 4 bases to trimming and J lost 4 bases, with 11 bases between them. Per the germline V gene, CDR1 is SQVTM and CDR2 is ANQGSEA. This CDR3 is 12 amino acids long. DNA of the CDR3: TGCAGCGTTGCCCCCACGGCGTACGAGCAGTACTTC. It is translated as CSVAPTAYEQYF.

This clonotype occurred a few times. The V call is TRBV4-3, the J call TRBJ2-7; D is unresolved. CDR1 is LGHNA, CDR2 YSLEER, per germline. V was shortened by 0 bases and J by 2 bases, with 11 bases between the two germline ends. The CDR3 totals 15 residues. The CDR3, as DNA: TGCGCCAGCAGCCAAGATCTCAAGATCACCTACGAGCAGTACTTC. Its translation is CASSQDLKITYEQYF.

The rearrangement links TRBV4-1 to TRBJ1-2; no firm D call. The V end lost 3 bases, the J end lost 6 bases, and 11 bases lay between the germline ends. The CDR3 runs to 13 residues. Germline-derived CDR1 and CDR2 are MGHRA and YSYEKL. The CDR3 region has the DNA TGCGCCAGCAGCCACCGGGGAGAAGATGGCTACACCTTC. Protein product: CASSHRGEDGYTF.

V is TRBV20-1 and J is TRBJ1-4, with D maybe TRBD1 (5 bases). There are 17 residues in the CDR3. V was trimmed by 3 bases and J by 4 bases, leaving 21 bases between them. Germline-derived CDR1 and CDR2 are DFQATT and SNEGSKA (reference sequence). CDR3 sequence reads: CSARRSGGDFINEKLFF. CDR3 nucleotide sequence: TGCAGTGCTAGGAGGTCCGGGGGGGATTTTATTAATGAAAAACTGTTTTTT.

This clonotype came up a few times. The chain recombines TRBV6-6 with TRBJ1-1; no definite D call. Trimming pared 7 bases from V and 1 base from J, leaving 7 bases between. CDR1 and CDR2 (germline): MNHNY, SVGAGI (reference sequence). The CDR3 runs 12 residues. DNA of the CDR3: TGTGCCAGCAAGCCGGCGAACACTGAAGCTTTCTTT. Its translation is CASKPANTEAFF.

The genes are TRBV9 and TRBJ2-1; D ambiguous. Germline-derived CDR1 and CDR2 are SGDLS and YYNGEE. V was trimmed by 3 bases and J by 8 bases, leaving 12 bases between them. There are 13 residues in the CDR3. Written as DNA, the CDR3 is TGTGCCAGCAGCGCTCATCCGCCGGATGAGCAGTTCTTC. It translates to CASSAHPPDEQFF. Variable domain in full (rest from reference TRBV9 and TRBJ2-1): DSGVTQTPKHLITATGQRVTLRCSPRSGDLSVYWYQQSLDQGLQFLIQYYNGEERAKGNILERFSAQQFPDLHSELNLSSLELGDSALYFCASSAHPPDEQFFGPGTRLTVL.